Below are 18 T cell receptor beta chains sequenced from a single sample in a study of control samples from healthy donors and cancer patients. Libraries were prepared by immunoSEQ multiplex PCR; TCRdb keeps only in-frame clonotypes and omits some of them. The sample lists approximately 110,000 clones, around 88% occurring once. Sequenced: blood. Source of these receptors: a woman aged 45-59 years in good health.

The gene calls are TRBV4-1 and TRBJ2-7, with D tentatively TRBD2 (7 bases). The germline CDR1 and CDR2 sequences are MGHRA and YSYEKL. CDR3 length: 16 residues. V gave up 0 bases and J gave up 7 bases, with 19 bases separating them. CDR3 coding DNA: TGCGCCAGCAGCCAAGACAGGTCGGGGGGCCTTGGGGAGCAGTACTTC. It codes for CASSQDRSGGLGEQYF.

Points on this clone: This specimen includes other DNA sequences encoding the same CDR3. The CDR3 nucleotides are TGTGCCAGTAGTCCGTCCGGGACTACGGGCAACATTCAGTACTTC. Protein sequence: CASSPSGTTGNIQYF. The chain links TRBV19 to TRBJ2-4; 7 bases match TRBD2. The ends lost 5 bases at V and 7 bases at J; junction bases unmatched: 11. Per germline, CDR1 LNHDA and CDR2 SQIVND (reference sequence). The CDR3 is 15 amino acids.

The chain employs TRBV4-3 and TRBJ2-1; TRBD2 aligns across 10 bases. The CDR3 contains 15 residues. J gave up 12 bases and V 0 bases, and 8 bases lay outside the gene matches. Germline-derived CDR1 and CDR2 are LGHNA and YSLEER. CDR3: CASSQDWASGGVQFF. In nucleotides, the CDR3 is TGCGCCAGCAGCCAAGATTGGGCTAGCGGGGGTGTGCAGTTCTTC.

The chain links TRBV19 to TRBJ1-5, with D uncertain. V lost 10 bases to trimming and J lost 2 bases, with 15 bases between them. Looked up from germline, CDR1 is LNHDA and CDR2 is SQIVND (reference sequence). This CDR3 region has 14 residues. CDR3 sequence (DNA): TGTGCCACCCGGTGGGTTGTTGGCAATCAGCCCCAGCATTTT. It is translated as CATRWVVGNQPQHF. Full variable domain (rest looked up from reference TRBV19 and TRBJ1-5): DGGITQSPKYLFRKEGQNVTLSCEQNLNHDAMYWYRQDPGQGLRLIYYSQIVNDFQKGDIAEGYSVSREKKESFPLTVTSAQKNPTAFYLCATRWVVGNQPQHFGDGTRLSIL.

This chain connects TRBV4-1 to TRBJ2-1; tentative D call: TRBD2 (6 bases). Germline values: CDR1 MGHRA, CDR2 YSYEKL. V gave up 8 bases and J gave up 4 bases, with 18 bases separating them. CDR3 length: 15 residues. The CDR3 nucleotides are TGCGCCAGCTCGAACCTAGGGGACTTGTACAATGAGCAGTTCTTC. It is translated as CASSNLGDLYNEQFF.

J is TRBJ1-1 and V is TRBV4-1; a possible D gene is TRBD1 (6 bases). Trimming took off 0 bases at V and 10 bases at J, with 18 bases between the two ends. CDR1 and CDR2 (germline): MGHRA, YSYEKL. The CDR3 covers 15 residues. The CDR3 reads CASSQDPMSGARAFF. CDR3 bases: TGCGCCAGCAGCCAAGACCCGATGTCGGGGGCCAGAGCTTTCTTT.

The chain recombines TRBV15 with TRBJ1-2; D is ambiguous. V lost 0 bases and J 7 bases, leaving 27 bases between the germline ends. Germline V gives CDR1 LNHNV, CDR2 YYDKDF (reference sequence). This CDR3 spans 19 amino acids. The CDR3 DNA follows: TGTGCCACCAGCAGAGAGATGGCGGGTTTCGATGACCCCCGAGGTGGCTACACCTTC. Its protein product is CATSREMAGFDDPRGGYTF.

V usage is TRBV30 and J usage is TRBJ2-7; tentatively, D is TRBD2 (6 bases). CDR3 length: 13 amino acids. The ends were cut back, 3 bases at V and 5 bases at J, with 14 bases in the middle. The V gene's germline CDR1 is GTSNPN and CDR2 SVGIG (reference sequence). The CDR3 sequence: CAWRSLADHEQYF. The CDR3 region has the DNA TGTGCCTGGAGGTCTTTAGCGGACCACGAGCAGTACTTC.

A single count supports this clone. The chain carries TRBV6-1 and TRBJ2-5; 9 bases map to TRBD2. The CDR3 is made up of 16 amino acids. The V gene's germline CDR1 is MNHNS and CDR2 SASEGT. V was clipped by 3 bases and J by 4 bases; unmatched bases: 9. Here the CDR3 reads CASSEIQRGAGETQYF. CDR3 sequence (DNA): TGTGCCAGCAGTGAGATCCAGCGGGGGGCAGGAGAGACCCAGTACTTC.

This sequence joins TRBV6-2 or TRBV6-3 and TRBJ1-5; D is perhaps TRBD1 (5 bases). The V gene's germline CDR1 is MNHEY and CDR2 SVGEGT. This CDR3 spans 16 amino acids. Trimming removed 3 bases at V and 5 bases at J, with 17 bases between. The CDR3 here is CASSYPPRQLHQPQHF. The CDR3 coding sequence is TGTGCCAGCAGTTATCCCCCTCGACAGCTTCATCAGCCCCAGCATTTT.

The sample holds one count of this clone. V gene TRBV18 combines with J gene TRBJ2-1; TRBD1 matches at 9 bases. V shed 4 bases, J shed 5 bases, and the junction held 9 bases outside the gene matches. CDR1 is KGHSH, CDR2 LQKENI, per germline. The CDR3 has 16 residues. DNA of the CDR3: TGTGCCAGCTCACTTTCGAACAGGGGGCATGACAATGAGCAGTTCTTC. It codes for CASSLSNRGHDNEQFF.

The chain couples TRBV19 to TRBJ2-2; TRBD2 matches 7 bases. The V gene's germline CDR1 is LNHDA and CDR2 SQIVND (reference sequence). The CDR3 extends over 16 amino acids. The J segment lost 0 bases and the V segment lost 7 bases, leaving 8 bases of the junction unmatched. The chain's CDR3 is CASITWEGANTGELFF. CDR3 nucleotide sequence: TGTGCCAGTATAACGTGGGAGGGCGCGAACACCGGGGAGCTGTTTTTT.

CDR3 bases: TGCGCCAGCAGTGACCATGGCCGCACAGATACGCAGTATTTT. Its translation: CASSDHGRTDTQYF. The chain combines TRBV10-1 with TRBJ2-3; D gene unclear. This CDR3 is 14 amino acids long. The germline CDR1 and CDR2 sequences are WNHNN and SYGVQD (reference sequence). V was cut by 3 bases and J by 1 base, with 8 bases left in between.

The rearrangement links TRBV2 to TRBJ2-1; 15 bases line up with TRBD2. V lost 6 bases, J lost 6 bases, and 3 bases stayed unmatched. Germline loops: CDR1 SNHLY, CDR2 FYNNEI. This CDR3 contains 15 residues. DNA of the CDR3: TGTGCCAGCAGCTTGGGACTAGCGGGGGGCAATGAGCAGTTCTTC. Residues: CASSLGLAGGNEQFF.

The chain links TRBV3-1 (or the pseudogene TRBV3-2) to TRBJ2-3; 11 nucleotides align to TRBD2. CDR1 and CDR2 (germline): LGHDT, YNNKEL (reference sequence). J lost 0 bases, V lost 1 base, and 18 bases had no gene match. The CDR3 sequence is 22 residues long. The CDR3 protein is CASSQVGIPILAGGSSTDTQYF. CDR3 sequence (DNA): TGTGCCAGCAGCCAAGTTGGCATTCCTATCCTAGCGGGAGGTTCTAGCACAGATACGCAGTATTTT.

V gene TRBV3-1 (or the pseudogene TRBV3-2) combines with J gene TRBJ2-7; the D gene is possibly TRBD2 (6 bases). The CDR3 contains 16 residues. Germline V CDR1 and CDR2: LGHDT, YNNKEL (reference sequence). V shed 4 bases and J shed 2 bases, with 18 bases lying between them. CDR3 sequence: CASSPTAAGNPYEQYF. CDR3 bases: TGTGCCAGCAGCCCCACAGCTGCGGGGAATCCCTACGAGCAGTACTTC.

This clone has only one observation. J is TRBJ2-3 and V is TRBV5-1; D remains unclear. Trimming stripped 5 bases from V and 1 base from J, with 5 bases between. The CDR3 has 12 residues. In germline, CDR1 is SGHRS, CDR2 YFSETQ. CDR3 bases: TGCGCCAGCAGGATGGGCACAGATACGCAGTATTTT. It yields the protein CASRMGTDTQYF.

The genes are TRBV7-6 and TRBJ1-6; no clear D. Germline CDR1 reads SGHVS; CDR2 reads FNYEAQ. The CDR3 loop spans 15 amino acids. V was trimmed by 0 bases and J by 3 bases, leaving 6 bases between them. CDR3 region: CASSLAGVYNSPLHF. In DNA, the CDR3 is TGTGCCAGCAGCTTAGCAGGAGTCTATAATTCACCCCTCCACTTT.